The clone carrying this T cell receptor beta chain was picked up a small number of times. Its specificity is not known. All patients were untreated before thyroid surgery. The record originates from a study of metastatic and nonmetastatic thyroid tumors. Whole-study findings and limits: Within blood and tumor, benign nodules reportedly had significantly lower TCR beta diversity than malignant thyroid tumors did.

Trimming left V 5 bases short and J 2 bases short, with 13 bases between. Per germline, CDR1 MNHNS and CDR2 SASEGT. This CDR3 is built from 15 residues. TCRdb re-called clones from the PCR reads using MiXCR. The sample contains 25,000 to 35,000 clones, about 32% of which appear only once. The rearrangement joins TRBV6-1 to TRBJ2-1, with D tentatively TRBD2 (6 bases). Sequenced: blood. The source is a female donor with papillary thyroid cancer or a benign thyroid nodule (not recorded which). Some clones in this sample may be carry-over from other donors' samples. Written as DNA, the CDR3 is TGTGCCAGCAGTCGTCGGGAGATTGCCTACAATGAGCAGTTCTTC. It encodes CASSRREIAYNEQFF.